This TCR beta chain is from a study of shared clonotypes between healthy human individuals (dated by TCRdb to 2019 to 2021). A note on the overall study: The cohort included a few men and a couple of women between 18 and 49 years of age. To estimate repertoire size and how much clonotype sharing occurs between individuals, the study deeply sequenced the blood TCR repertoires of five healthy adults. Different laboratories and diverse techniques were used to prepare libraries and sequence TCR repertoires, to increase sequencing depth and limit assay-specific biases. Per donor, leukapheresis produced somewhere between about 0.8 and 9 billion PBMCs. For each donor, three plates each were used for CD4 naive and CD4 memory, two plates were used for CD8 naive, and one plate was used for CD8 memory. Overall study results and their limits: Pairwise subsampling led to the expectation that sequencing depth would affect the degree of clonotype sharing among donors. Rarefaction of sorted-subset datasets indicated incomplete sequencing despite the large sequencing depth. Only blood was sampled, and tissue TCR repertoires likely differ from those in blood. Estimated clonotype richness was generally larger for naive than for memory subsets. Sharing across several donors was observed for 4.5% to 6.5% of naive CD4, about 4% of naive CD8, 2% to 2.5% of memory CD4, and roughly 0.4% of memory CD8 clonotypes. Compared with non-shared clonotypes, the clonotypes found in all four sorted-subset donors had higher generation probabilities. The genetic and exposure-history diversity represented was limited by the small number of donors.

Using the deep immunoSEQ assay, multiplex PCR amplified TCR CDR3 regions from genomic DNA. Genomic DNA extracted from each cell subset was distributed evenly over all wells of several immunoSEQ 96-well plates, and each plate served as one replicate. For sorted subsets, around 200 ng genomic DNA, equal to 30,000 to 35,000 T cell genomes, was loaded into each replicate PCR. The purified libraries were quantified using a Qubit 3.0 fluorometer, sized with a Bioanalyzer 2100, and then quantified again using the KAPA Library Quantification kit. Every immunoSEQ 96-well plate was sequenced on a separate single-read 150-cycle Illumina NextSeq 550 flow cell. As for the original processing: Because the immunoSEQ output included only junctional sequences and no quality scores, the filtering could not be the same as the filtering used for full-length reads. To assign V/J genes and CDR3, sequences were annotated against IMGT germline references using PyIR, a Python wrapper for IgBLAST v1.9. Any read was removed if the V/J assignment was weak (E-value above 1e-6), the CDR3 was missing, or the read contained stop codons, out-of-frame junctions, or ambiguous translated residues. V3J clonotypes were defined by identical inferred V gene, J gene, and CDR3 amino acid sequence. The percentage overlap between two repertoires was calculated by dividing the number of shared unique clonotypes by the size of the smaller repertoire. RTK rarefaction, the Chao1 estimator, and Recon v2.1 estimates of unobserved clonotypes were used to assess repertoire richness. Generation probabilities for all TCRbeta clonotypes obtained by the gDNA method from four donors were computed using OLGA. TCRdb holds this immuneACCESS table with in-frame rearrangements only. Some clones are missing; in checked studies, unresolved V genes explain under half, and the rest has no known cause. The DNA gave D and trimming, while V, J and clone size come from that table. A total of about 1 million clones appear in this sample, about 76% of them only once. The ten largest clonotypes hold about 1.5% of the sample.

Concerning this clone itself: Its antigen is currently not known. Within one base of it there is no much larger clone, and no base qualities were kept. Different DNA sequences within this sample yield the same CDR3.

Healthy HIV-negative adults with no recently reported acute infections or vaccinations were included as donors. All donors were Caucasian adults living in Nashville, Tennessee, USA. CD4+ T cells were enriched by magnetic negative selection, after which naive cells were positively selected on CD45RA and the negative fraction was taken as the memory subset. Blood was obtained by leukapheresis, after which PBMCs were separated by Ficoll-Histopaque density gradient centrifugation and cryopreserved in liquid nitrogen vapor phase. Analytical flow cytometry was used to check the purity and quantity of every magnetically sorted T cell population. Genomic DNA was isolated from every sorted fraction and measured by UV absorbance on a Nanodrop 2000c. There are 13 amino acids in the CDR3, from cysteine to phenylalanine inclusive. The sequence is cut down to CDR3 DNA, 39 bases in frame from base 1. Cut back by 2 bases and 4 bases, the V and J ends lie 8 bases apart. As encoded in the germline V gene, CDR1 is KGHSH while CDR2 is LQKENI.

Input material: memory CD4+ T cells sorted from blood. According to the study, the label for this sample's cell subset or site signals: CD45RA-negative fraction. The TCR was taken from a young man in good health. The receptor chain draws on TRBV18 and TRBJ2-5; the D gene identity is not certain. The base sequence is TGTGCCAGCTCACCAGGACCGGGAGAGACCCAGTACTTC. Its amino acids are CASSPGPGETQYF.